This T cell receptor beta chain appears in the sequencing data of a study of post-analysis software for immune sequencing data. CDR1 and CDR2 from the germline V gene are SGHAT and FQNNGV. The CDR3 extends over 23 residues, inclusive of both ends. Notes on the study in general: In patients, TRBV5-6, TRBV5-1 and TRBV20-1 belonged to roughly five TRBV segments found more frequently than in controls.

This clonotype was observed once. Its specificity is not known. The DNA is omitted, as the CDR3 cannot be located on it reliably, and the CDR3 follows TCRdb's listing. The library was made from cDNA and included unique molecular identifiers. One entry per CDR3 protein results from TCRdb running MiXCR on the PCR reads. The sample contains roughly 800,000 distinct CDR3 sequences, around 53% of which appear only once. The receptor's source is a girl aged 10-17 years with multiple sclerosis. The chain combines TRBV11-2 with TRBJ1-5; no DNA check was done on the table's D call, TRBD1. The sequenced material came from blood. Here the CDR3 reads CASSPIIWRGSYEQYFGAGTQHF.